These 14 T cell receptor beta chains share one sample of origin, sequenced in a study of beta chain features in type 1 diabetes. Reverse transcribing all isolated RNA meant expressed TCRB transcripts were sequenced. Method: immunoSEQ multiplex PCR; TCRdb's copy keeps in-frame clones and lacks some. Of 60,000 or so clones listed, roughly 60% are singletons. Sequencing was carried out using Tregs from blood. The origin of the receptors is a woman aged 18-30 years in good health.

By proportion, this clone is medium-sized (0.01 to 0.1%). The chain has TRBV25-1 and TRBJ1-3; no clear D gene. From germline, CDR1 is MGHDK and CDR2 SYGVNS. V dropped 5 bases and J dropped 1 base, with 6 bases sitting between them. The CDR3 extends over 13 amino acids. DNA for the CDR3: TGTGCCAGCAGTCGGGTTTCTGGAAACACCATATATTTT. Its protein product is CASSRVSGNTIYF.

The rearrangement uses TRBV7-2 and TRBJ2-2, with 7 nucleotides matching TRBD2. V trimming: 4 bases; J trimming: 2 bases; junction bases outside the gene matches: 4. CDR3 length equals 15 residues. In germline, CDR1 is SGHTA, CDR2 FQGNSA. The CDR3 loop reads CASSWGGYNTGELFF. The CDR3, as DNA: TGTGCCAGCAGCTGGGGGGGGTATAACACCGGGGAGCTGTTTTTT. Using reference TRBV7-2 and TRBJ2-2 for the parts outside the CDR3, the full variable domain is GAGVSQSPSNKVTEKGKDVELRCDPISGHTALYWYRQSLGQGLEFLIYFQGNSAPDKSGLPSDRFSAERTGGSVSTLTIQRTQQEDSAVYLCASSWGGYNTGELFFGEGSRLTVL.

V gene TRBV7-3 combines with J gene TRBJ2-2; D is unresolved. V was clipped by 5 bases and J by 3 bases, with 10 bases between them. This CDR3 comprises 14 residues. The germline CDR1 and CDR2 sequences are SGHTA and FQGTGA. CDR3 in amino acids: CASSPAGYTGELFF. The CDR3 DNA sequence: TGTGCCAGCAGCCCGGCAGGTTACACCGGGGAGCTGTTTTTT.

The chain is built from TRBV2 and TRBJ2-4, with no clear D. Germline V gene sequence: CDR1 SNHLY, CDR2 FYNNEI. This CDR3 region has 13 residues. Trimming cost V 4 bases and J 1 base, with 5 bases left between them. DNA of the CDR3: TGTGCCAGCAGTGCTGAGGCCAAAAACATTCAGTACTTC. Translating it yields CASSAEAKNIQYF.

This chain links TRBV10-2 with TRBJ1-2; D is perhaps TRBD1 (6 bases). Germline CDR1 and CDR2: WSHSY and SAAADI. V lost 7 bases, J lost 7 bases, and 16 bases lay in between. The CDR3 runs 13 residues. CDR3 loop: CASTQTGSSGYTF. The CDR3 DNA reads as TGCGCCAGCACCCAGACAGGTTCTTCTGGCTACACCTTC.

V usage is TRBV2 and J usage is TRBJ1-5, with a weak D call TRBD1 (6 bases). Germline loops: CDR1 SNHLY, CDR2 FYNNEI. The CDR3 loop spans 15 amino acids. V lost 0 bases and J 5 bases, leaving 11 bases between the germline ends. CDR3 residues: CASSEATGYYQPQHF. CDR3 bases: TGTGCCAGCAGTGAAGCTACAGGGTACTATCAGCCCCAGCATTTT.

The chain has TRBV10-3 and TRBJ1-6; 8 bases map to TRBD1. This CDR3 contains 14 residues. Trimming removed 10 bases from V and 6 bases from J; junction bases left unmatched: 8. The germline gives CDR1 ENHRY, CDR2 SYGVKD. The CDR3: CASRQGSGNSPLHF. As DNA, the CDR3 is TGTGCCAGCCGACAGGGGAGTGGTAATTCACCCCTCCACTTT.

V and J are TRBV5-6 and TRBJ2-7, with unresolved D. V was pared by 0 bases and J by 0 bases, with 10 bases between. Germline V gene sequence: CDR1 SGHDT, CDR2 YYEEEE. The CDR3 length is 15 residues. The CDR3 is CASSLGPLASYEQYF. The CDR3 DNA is TGTGCCAGCAGCTTGGGCCCCCTGGCCTCCTACGAGCAGTACTTC.

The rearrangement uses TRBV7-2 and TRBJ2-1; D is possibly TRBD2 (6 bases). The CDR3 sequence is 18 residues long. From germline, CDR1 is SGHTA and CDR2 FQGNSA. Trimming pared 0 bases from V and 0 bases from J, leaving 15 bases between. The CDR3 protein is CASSLAGGWGSSYNEQFF. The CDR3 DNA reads TGTGCCAGCAGCTTAGCGGGAGGCTGGGGGAGCTCCTACAATGAGCAGTTCTTC. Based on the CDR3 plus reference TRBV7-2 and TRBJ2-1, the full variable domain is GAGVSQSPSNKVTEKGKDVELRCDPISGHTALYWYRQSLGQGLEFLIYFQGNSAPDKSGLPSDRFSAERTGGSVSTLTIQRTQQEDSAVYLCASSLAGGWGSSYNEQFFGPGTRLTVL.

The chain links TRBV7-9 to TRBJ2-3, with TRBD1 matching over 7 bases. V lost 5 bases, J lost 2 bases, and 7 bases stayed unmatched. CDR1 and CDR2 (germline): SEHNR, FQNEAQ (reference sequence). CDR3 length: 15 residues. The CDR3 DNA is TGTGCCAGCAGCCCAGGACAGGTCCACACAGATACGCAGTATTTT. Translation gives CASSPGQVHTDTQYF.

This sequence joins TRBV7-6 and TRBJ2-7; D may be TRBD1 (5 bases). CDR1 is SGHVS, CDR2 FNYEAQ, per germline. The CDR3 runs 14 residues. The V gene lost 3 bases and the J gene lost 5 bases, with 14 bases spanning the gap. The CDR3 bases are TGTGCCAGCAGCTTGCACAGGTCTGGTGACGAGCAGTACTTC. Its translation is CASSLHRSGDEQYF.

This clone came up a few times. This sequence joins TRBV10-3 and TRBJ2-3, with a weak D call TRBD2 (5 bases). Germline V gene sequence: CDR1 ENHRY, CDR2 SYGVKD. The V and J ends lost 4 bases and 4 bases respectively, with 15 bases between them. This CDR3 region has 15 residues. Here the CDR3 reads CAISASPGSADTQYF. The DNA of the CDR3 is TGTGCCATCAGTGCCTCCCCGGGGTCGGCAGATACGCAGTATTTT.

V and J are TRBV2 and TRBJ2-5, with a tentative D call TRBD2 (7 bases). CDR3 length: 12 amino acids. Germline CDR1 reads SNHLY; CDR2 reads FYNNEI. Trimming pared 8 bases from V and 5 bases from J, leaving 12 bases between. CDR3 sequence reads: CASEGGEETQYF. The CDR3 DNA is TGTGCCAGCGAGGGGGGGGAGGAGACCCAGTACTTC.

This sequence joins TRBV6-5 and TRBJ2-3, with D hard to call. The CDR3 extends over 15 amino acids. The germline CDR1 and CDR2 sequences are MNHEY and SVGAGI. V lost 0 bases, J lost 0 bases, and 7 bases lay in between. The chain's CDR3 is CASSYSFFSTDTQYF. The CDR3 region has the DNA TGTGCCAGCAGTTACTCCTTTTTTAGCACAGATACGCAGTATTTT.